The 10 T cell receptor beta chains presented below share a single source sample, sequenced in a study of cytomegalovirus exposure and HLA in healthy donors. It was with 60 Vbeta and 13 Jbeta primers that the PCR ran. Here immunoSEQ multiplex PCR was the method, and the copy in TCRdb shows in-frame clones only, minus some. Its table records tens of thousands of clones. The sample consisted of PBMCs. These receptor sequences come from a female donor in good health and CMV-seronegative.

The chain has TRBV18 and TRBJ2-7, with a weak D call TRBD1 (6 bases). The CDR3 contains 14 residues. V dropped 6 bases and J dropped 0 bases, with 12 bases sitting between them. CDR1 and CDR2 (germline): KGHSH, LQKENI. The CDR3 DNA is TGTGCCAGCTCGGCGGACAGCCGCTCCTACGAGCAGTACTTC. This gives the protein CASSADSRSYEQYF.

This sequence joins TRBV29-1 and TRBJ2-4, with 8 bases aligning to TRBD1. Trimming at V came to 6 bases and at J to 12 bases, leaving 13 bases not matched to a gene. The CDR3 is 13 amino acids. The germline V gene encodes CDR1 SQVTM and CDR2 ANQGSEA. CDR3 bases: TGCAGCGTGGATGTCGGGACAGGTCAACGTCAGTACTTC. Amino acids: CSVDVGTGQRQYF.

This rearrangement joins TRBV14 to TRBJ2-1, with 7 bases that match TRBD1. Germline trimming cut 5 bases from V and 5 bases from J; bases unmatched to any gene: 12. From germline, CDR1 is SGHDN and CDR2 FVKESK. The CDR3 loop spans 16 amino acids. CDR3 sequence reads: CASSYWDRVDNNEQFF. The DNA of the CDR3 is TGTGCCAGCAGCTATTGGGACAGAGTAGACAACAATGAGCAGTTCTTC.

The chain combines TRBV28 with TRBJ2-1; 10 bases map to TRBD2. The germline gives CDR1 MDHEN, CDR2 SYDVKM. Unmatched junction bases numbered 1, after V lost 2 bases and J lost 3 bases. CDR3 size: 15 residues. CDR3 loop: CASSLVAGGYNEQFF. In DNA, the CDR3 is TGTGCCAGCAGTTTAGTAGCGGGGGGCTACAATGAGCAGTTCTTC.

This chain uses TRBV5-1 with TRBJ2-7; TRBD2 matches at 13 bases. Germline V gene data show CDR1 as SGHRS and CDR2 as YFSETQ. The CDR3 has 17 amino acids. J lost 4 bases, V lost 5 bases, and 12 bases had no gene match. CDR3 in amino acids: CASSRGTSGVTMYEQYF. DNA of the CDR3: TGCGCCAGCAGTCGCGGGACTAGCGGGGTGACGATGTACGAGCAGTACTTC. Full variable domain (rest looked up from reference TRBV5-1 and TRBJ2-7): KAGVTQTPRYLIKTRGQQVTLSCSPISGHRSVSWYQQTPGQGLQFLFEYFSETQRNKGNFPGRFSGRQFSNSRSEMNVSTLELGDSALYLCASSRGTSGVTMYEQYFGPGTRLTVT.

The chain employs TRBV15 and TRBJ1-3, with unresolved D. Trimming shortened V by 0 bases and J by 0 bases, and 9 bases separated the two germline ends. The V gene's germline CDR1 is LNHNV and CDR2 YYDKDF (reference sequence). This CDR3 has 16 residues. The CDR3 reads CATSRDRTNSGNTIYF. The CDR3 coding sequence is TGTGCCACCAGCAGAGATAGGACTAACTCTGGAAACACCATATATTTT. Together with reference TRBV15 and TRBJ1-3, the CDR3 gives the full variable domain: DAMVIQNPRYQVTQFGKPVTLSCSQTLNHNVMYWYQQKSSQAPKLLFHYYDKDFNNEADTPDNFQSRRPNTSFCFLDIRSPGLGDTAMYLCATSRDRTNSGNTIYFGEGSWLTVV.

The J gene is TRBJ2-5, the V gene TRBV5-1; 8 positions agree with TRBD1. The CDR3 contains 16 residues. Unmatched junction bases numbered 8, after V lost 0 bases and J lost 4 bases. CDR1 is SGHRS and CDR2 is YFSETQ in the germline V gene. CDR3 in DNA: TGCGCCAGCAGCTTGGGCCAGGGGGCGGACGGAGAGACCCAGTACTTC. This translates into CASSLGQGADGETQYF.

The CDR3 spells CASSLVGQGASPLHF. The DNA of the CDR3 is TGCGCCAGCAGCTTGGTGGGACAGGGTGCCTCACCCCTCCACTTT. The rearrangement uses TRBV5-1 and TRBJ1-6; 9 bases align to TRBD1. V gave up 0 bases and J gave up 10 bases; unmatched junction bases: 5. CDR1 is SGHRS and CDR2 is YFSETQ in the germline V gene. This CDR3 has 15 amino acids.

The chain recombines TRBV19 with TRBJ2-5, with 9 bases matching TRBD1. The CDR3 sequence is 14 residues long. With 6 bases clipped from V and 5 bases from J, the junction kept 7 bases outside the gene matches. Germline V gives CDR1 LNHDA, CDR2 SQIVND (reference sequence). CDR3 in DNA: TGTGCCAGTAGGGGGACAGGGCTTAGGGAGACCCAGTACTTC. Amino acid sequence: CASRGTGLRETQYF.

This chain connects TRBV9 to TRBJ1-6; weak D call: TRBD1 (5 bases). Trimming took off 1 base at V and 8 bases at J, with 10 bases between the two ends. Germline CDR1 SGDLS, CDR2 YYNGEE. CDR3 size: 14 residues. The CDR3 DNA reads as TGTGCCAGCAGCGTAAGGGGCTCGGATTCACCCCTCCACTTT. Its protein is CASSVRGSDSPLHF.